The rows below give T cell receptor beta chains drawn from one sample of a study of shared clonotypes between healthy human individuals. The table came from immunoSEQ multiplex PCR; TCRdb's copy has only in-frame clones and leaves some out. The sample lists more than 550,000 clones; about 90% were seen once. Input material: naive CD8+ T cells sorted from blood. All receptors come from a man aged 30 to 45 in good health. Each CDR3 is given with its conserved first and last residue. D genes are given only for firm matches. Where a row states a size, it is once, few, many or the class of an expanded clone; other rows omit it.

CDR3,DNA,J,D,size,V
CASSFSGRTGLTEAFF,TGCGCCAGCAGCTTCTCCGGCAGGACAGGGCTAACTGAAGCTTTCTTT,TRBJ1-1,TRBD1,.,TRBV5-1
CASSFGTSGTYEQYF,TGTGCCAGCAGCTTTGGGACTAGCGGCACCTACGAGCAGTACTTC,TRBJ2-7,TRBD2,.,TRBV11-3
CASSPVDTQYF,TGTGCCAGCAGCCCCGTGGATACGCAGTATTTT,TRBJ2-3,.,.,TRBV5-5
CASSPWGGSSYEQYF,TGTGCCAGCAGCCCCTGGGGCGGGAGCTCCTACGAGCAGTACTTC,TRBJ2-7,TRBD2,.,TRBV5-5
CASSFWATGELFF,TGTGCCAGCAGCTTTTGGGCTACCGGGGAGCTGTTTTTT,TRBJ2-2,.,.,TRBV6-5
CASSPRGGGRPYEQYF,TGTGCCAGCAGCCCGCGTGGGGGCGGGAGGCCCTACGAGCAGTACTTC,TRBJ2-7,TRBD2,.,TRBV5-8
CSAETRYGYTF,TGCAGCGCAGAGACCCGGTATGGCTACACCTTC,TRBJ1-2,.,.,TRBV29-1
CASSYSKSGELFF,TGTGCCAGCAGTTACTCTAAATCCGGGGAGCTGTTTTTT,TRBJ2-2,.,.,TRBV6-6
CASSVRMGLPANTGELFF,TGTGCCAGCAGCGTGAGAATGGGACTCCCCGCGAACACCGGGGAGCTGTTTTTT,TRBJ2-2,.,.,TRBV9
CAVWGASGYGYTF,TGTGCCGTTTGGGGGGCCTCGGGCTATGGCTACACCTTC,TRBJ1-2,.,few,TRBV6-6
CASSLGTAYEQYF,TGTGCCAGCAGTTTGGGGACAGCCTACGAGCAGTACTTC,TRBJ2-7,TRBD1,.,TRBV27
CASSRRTGGVQPQHF,TGTGCCAGCAGCCGCCGGACAGGGGGCGTTCAGCCCCAGCATTTT,TRBJ1-5,TRBD1,.,TRBV7-2
CAVWAASSPGTEAFF,TGTGCCGTCTGGGCCGCGTCTTCCCCTGGGACTGAAGCTTTCTTT,TRBJ1-1,.,.,TRBV7-9
CASSRDYTYEQYF,TGTGCCAGCAGCCGTGACTATACCTACGAGCAGTACTTC,TRBJ2-7,.,.,TRBV5-5
CASSPNTGGGELFF,TGTGCCAGCAGTCCTAACACCGGGGGCGGGGAGCTGTTTTTT,TRBJ2-2,.,.,TRBV7-9
CASRGFEGYTF,TGTGCCAGCCGCGGGTTCGAGGGCTACACCTTC,TRBJ1-2,.,.,TRBV2
CASSQDSGQGLSYEQYF,TGCGCCAGCAGCCAAGATAGTGGCCAGGGCCTCTCCTACGAGCAGTACTTC,TRBJ2-7,.,.,TRBV4-1
CASTLRPAQGQPQHF,TGTGCCAGCACCTTAAGACCCGCTCAGGGACAGCCCCAGCATTTT,TRBJ1-5,.,few,TRBV6-1
CASSKAGDKANWEAFF,TGTGCCAGCAGCAAAGCGGGGGACAAGGCAAACTGGGAAGCTTTCTTT,TRBJ1-1,.,.,TRBV27